These T cell receptor beta chains were read from a single sample in a study of beta chain features in type 1 diabetes. Produced via immunoSEQ multiplex PCR; TCRdb's table is partial and in-frame only. The data hold about 320,000 clones, with approximately 15% observed a single time. Sequenced input: central memory CD4+ T cells from blood. Source of these receptors: a man under 40 in good health. Both conserved end residues are part of each CDR3. Fields, in order: D gene, J gene, V gene, clone size, CDR3 DNA, CDR3 protein. The D gene is left open where the match is weak. The listing skips clone size in some rows; elsewhere it reads once, few, many or a size class.

D: TRBD2
J: TRBJ2-5
V: TRBV9
size: -
DNA: TGTGCCAGCAGCTTAGCAGGACTAGCGGGAGTGGAGACCCAGTACTTC
CDR3: CASSLAGLAGVETQYF

D: -
J: TRBJ1-2
V: TRBV6-6
size: few
DNA: TGTGCCAGCAGATCACAGGGAAGGGATGGCTACACCTTC
CDR3: CASRSQGRDGYTF

D: TRBD2
J: TRBJ2-5
V: TRBV19
size: few
DNA: TGTGCCAGTAGTTTGGGACTAGGGAGTGAGACCCAGTACTTC
CDR3: CASSLGLGSETQYF

D: TRBD1
J: TRBJ1-6
V: TRBV5-5
size: -
DNA: TGTGCCAGCAGCCGGGGACAGGGTCCAACCCTGGGGTATTCACCCCTCCACTTT
CDR3: CASSRGQGPTLGYSPLHF

D: -
J: TRBJ2-7
V: TRBV7-6
size: -
DNA: TGTGCCAGCAGCTTAGGGGTTTCCCCGGGGGAGCAGTACTTC
CDR3: CASSLGVSPGEQYF

D: TRBD1
J: TRBJ1-5
V: TRBV12-5
size: -
DNA: TGTGCTAGTGGACCGGGACAGGGAGGTCCCAATCAGCCCCAGCATTTT
CDR3: CASGPGQGGPNQPQHF

D: -
J: TRBJ2-7
V: TRBV30
size: -
DNA: TGTGCCTGGAGTGCGGGGACGGATACCTACGAGCAGTACTTC
CDR3: CAWSAGTDTYEQYF

D: TRBD1
J: TRBJ1-2
V: TRBV6-5
size: few
DNA: TGTGCCACCCGCCGGGACAGGGGGCGCGGCTATGGCTACACCTTC
CDR3: CATRRDRGRGYGYTF

D: -
J: TRBJ2-3
V: TRBV5-1
size: -
DNA: TGCGCCAGCAGCTCCGACACAGATACGCAGTATTTT
CDR3: CASSSDTDTQYF

D: TRBD1
J: TRBJ1-2
V: TRBV7-2
size: -
DNA: TGTGCCAGCAGCTTAGAGGGACAGGGGAGGGGCTACACCTTC
CDR3: CASSLEGQGRGYTF

D: TRBD1
J: TRBJ2-5
V: TRBV6-5
size: few
DNA: TGTGCCAGCAGTGGGGGACAGGGCCACCAAGAGACCCAGTACTTC
CDR3: CASSGGQGHQETQYF